This T cell receptor beta chain was retrieved from a study of blood T cell repertoires in COVID-19. About the research overall: COVID-19 samples collected from the United States, Italy and Spain covered acute and convalescent phases.

The V gene lost 0 bases and the J gene lost 4 bases, with 4 bases spanning the gap. The germline V gene encodes CDR1 DFQATT and CDR2 SNEGSKA (reference sequence). The CDR3 is 11 amino acids. Per the original data handling: Using reference gene primer amplification, nucleated cell counts were estimated. This table comes from immunoSEQ multiplex PCR, and its TCRdb copy is limited to in-frame clones, with some not included. The V and J calls and clone size come from that table; D and trimming were worked out from the DNA. The sample contains just under 20,000 clones, 80% to 90% of which appear only once.

The receptor was derived from a human donor with active COVID-19. The donor label of this sample is uncertain. The rearrangement joins TRBV20-1 to TRBJ2-7; unclear D gene. The sample was peripheral blood. This CDR3 is CSARDSYEQYF. The CDR3 coding sequence is TGCAGTGCTAGAGACAGTTACGAGCAGTACTTC.